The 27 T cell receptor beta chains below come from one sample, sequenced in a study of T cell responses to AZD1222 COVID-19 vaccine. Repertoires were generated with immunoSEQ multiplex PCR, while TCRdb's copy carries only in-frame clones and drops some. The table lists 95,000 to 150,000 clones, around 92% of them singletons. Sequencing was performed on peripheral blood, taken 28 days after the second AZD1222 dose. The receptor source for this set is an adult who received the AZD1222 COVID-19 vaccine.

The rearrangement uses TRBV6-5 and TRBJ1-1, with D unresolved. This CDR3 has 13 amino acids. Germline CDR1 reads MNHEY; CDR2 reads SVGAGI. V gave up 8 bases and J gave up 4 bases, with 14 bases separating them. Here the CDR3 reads CASGKAPATEAFF. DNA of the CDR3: TGTGCCAGCGGAAAAGCACCGGCCACTGAAGCTTTCTTT.

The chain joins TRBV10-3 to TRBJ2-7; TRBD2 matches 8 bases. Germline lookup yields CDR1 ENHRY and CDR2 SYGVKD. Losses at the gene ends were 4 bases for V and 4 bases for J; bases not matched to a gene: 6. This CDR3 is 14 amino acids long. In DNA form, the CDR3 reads TGTGCCATCAGTGTCCAGCGGGGGAATTACGAGCAGTACTTC. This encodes CAISVQRGNYEQYF.

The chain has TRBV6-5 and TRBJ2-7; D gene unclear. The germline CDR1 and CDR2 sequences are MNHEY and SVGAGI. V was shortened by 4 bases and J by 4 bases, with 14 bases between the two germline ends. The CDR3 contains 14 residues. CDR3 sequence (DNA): TGTGCCAGCAGTTCCCCAAAGACATCTTACGAGCAGTACTTC. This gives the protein CASSSPKTSYEQYF.

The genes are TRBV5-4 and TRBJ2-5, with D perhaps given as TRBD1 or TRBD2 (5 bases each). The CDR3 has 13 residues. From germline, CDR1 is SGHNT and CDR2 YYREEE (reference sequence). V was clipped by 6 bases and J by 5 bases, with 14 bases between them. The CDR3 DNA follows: TGTGCCAGCACCCCTGAGGGACGGGAGACCCAGTACTTC. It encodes CASTPEGRETQYF. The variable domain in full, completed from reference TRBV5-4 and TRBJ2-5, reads ETGVTQSPTHLIKTRGQQVTLRCSSQSGHNTVSWYQQALGQGPQFIFQYYREEENGRGNFPPRFSGLQFPNYSSELNVNALELDDSALYLCASTPEGRETQYFGPGTRLLVL.

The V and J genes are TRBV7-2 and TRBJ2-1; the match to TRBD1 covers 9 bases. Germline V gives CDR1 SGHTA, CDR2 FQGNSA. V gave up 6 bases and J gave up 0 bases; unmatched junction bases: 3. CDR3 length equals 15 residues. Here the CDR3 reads CASRLTGGSYNEQFF. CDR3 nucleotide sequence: TGTGCCAGCAGACTGACAGGGGGCTCCTACAATGAGCAGTTCTTC.

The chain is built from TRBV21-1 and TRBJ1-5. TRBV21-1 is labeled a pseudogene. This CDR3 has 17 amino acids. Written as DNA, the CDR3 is TGTGCCAGCCAGAAGACGAGGGAAATTAGTAGCAATCAGCCCCAGCATTTT. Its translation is CASQKTREISSNQPQHF.

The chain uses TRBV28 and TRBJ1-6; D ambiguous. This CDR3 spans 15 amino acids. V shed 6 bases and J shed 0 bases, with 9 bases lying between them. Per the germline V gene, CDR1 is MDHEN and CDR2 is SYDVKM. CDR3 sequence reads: CASRRESSYNSPLHF. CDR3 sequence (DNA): TGTGCCAGCAGACGAGAGAGCTCCTATAATTCACCCCTCCACTTT.

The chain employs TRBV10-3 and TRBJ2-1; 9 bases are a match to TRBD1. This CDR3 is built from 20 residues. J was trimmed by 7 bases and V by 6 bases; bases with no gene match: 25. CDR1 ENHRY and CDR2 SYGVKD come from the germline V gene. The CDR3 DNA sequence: TGTGCCATCAGCCCCGGAGGACAGGGGCTTTCCCGAAGTAATCGTAATGAGCAGTTCTTC. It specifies CAISPGGQGLSRSNRNEQFF.

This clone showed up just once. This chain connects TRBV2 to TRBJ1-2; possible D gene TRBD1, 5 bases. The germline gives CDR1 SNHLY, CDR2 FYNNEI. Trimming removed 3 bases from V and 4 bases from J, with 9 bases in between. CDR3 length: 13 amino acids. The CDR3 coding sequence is TGTGCCAGCAGTGAGGGGGTGGGCTATGGCTACACCTTC. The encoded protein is CASSEGVGYGYTF.

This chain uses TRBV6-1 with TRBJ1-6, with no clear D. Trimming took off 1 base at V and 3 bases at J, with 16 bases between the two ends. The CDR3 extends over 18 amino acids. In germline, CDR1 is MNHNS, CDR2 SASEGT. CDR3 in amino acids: CASSEGLFRGGYNSPLHF. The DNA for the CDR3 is TGTGCCAGCAGTGAAGGGCTTTTCCGGGGTGGCTATAATTCACCCCTCCACTTT.

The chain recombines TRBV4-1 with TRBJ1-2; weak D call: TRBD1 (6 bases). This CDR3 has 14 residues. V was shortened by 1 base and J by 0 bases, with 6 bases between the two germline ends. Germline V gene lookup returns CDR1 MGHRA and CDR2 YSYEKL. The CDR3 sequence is CASSQGTANYGYTF. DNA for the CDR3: TGCGCCAGCAGCCAAGGGACAGCTAACTATGGCTACACCTTC.

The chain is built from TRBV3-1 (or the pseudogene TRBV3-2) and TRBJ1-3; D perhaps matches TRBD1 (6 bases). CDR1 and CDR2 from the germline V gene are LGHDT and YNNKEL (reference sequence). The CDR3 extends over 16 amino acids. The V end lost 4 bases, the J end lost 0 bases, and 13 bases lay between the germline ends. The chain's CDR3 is CASSRNRASSGNTIYF. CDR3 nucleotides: TGTGCCAGCAGCCGGAACAGGGCCAGCTCTGGAAACACCATATATTTT.

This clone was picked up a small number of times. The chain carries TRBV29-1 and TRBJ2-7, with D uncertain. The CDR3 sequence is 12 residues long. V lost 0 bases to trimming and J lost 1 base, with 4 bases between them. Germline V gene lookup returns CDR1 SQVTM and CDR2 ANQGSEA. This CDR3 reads CSVEDVSYEQYF. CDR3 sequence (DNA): TGCAGCGTTGAAGACGTTTCCTACGAGCAGTACTTC.

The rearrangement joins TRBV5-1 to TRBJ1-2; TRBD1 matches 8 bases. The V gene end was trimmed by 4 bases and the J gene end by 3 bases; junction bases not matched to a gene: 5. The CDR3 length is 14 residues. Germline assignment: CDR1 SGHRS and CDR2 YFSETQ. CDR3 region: CASSTGQGDYGYTF. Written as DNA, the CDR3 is TGCGCCAGCAGCACCGGACAGGGAGACTATGGCTACACCTTC.

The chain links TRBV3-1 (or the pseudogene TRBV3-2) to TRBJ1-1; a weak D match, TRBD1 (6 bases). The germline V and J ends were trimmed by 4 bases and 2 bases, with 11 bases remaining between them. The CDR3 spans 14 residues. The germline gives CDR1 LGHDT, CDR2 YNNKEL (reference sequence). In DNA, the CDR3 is TGTGCCAGCAGCCCCGGGACACCTAACACTGAAGCTTTCTTT. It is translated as CASSPGTPNTEAFF.

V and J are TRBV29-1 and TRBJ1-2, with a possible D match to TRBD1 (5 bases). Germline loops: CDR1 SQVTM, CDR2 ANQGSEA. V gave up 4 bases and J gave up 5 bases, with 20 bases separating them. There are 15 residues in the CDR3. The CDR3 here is CSVVQRGAGQYGYTF. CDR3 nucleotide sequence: TGCAGCGTTGTCCAAAGGGGAGCAGGGCAATATGGCTACACCTTC.

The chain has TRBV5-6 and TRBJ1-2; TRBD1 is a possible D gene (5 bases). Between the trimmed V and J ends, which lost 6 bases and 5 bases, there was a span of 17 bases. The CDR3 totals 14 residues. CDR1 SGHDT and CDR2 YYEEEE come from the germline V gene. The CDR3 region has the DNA TGTGCCAGCATGGTAGGGGACCTAGTATATGGCTACACCTTC. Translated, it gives CASMVGDLVYGYTF.

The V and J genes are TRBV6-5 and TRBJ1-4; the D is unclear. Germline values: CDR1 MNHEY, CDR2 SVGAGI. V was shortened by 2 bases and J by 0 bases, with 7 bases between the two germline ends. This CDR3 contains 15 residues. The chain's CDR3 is CASSYVDATNEKLFF. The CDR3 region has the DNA TGTGCCAGCAGTTACGTCGATGCAACTAATGAAAAACTGTTTTTT.

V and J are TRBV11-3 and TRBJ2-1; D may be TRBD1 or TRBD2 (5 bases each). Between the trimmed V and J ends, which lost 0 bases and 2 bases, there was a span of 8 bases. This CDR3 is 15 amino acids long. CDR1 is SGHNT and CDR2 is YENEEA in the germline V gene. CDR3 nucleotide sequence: TGTGCCAGCAGCTTAGATGGGACGCCCTACAATGAGCAGTTCTTC. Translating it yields CASSLDGTPYNEQFF. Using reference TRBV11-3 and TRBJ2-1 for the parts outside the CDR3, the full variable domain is EAGVVQSPRYKIIEKKQPVAFWCNPISGHNTLYWYLQNLGQGPELLIRYENEEAVDDSQLPKDRFSAERLKGVDSTLKIQPAELGDSAVYLCASSLDGTPYNEQFFGPGTRLTVL.

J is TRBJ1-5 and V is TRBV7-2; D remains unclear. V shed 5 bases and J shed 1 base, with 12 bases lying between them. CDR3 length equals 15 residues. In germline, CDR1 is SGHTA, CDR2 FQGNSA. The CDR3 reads CASSPQVISNQPQHF. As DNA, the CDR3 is TGTGCCAGCAGCCCTCAGGTTATCAGCAATCAGCCCCAGCATTTT.

The CDR3 spells CASSPPGLGPSGELFF. The CDR3, as DNA: TGTGCCAGCTCACCACCAGGGCTTGGACCCTCCGGGGAGCTGTTTTTT. The chain combines TRBV18 with TRBJ2-2; D is ambiguous. CDR3 length equals 16 residues. V was pared by 0 bases and J by 6 bases, with 14 bases between. Looked up from germline, CDR1 is KGHSH and CDR2 is LQKENI.

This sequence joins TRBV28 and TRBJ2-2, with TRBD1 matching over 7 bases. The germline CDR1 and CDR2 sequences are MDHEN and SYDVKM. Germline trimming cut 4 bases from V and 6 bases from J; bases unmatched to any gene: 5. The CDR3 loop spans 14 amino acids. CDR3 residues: CASSSTGPAGELFF. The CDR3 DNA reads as TGTGCCAGCAGTTCGACAGGGCCAGCCGGGGAGCTGTTTTTT. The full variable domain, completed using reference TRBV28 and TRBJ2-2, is DVKVTQSSRYLVKRTGEKVFLECVQDMDHENMFWYRQDPGLGLRLIYFSYDVKMKEKGDIPEGYSVSREKKERFSLILESASTNQTSMYLCASSSTGPAGELFFGEGSRLTVL.

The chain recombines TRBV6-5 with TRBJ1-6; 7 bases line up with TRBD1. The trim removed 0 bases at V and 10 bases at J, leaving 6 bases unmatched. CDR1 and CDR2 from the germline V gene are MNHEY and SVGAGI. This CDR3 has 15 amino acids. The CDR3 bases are TGTGCCAGCAGTTACTCTTCGAGGGGGCCGTCACCCCTCCACTTT. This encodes CASSYSSRGPSPLHF.

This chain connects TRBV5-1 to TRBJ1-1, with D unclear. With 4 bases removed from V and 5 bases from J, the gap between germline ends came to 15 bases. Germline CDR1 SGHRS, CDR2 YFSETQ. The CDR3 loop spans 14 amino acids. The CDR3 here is CASSHGGSGTEAFF. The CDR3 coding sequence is TGCGCCAGCAGCCATGGAGGATCGGGGACTGAAGCTTTCTTT.

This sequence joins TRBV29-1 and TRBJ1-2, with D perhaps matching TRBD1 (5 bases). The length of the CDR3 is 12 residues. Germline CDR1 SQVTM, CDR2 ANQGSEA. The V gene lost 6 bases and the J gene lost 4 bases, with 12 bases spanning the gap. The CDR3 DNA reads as TGCAGCGTCCTTGGGGGGGGCTATGGCTACACCTTC. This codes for CSVLGGGYGYTF.

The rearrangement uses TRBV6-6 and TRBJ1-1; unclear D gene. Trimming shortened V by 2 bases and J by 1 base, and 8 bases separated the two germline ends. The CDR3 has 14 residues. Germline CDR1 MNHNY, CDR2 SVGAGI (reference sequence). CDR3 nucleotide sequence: TGTGCCAGCAGTTACCCGGAAGAGAACACTGAAGCTTTCTTT. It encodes CASSYPEENTEAFF.

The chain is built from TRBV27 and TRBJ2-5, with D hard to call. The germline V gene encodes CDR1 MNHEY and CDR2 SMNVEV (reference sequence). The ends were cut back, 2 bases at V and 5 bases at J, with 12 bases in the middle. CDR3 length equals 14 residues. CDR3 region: CASSLGLGRETQYF. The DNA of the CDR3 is TGTGCCAGCAGTTTAGGTCTGGGTCGGGAGACCCAGTACTTC.